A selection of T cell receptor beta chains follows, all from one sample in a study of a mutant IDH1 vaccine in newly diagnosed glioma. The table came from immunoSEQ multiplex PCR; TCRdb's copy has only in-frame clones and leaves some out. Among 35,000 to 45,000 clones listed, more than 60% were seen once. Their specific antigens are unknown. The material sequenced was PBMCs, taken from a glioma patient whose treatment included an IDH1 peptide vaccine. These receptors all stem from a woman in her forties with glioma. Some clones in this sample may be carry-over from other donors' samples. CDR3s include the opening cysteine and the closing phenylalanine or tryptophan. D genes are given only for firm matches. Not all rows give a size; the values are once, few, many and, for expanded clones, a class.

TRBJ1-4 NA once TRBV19 CASRETHAEKLFF TGTGCCAGTAGGGAGACACATGCTGAAAAACTGTTTTTT
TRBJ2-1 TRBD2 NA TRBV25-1 CASSVGAGDSNEQFF TGTGCCAGCAGTGTTGGAGCGGGGGATAGCAATGAGCAGTTCTTC
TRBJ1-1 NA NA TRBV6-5 CASRRTTLSTEAFF TGTGCCAGCAGGAGGACCACCCTAAGCACTGAAGCTTTCTTT
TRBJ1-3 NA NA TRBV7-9 CASSLDRMVSGNTIYF TGTGCCAGCAGCTTAGACAGGATGGTATCAGGAAACACCATATATTTT
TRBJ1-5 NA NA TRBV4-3 CASSQDQNGGPYQPQHF TGCGCCAGCAGCCAAGATCAGAACGGAGGTCCTTATCAGCCCCAGCATTTT
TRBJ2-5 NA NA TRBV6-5 CASSYDSSQETQYF TGTGCCAGCAGTTACGACAGCTCCCAAGAGACCCAGTACTTC
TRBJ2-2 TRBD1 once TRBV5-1 CASSFVDRATGELFF TGCGCCAGCAGCTTCGTTGACAGGGCCACCGGGGAGCTGTTTTTT
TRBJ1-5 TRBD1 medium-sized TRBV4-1 CASSQDGGQGDQPQHF TGCGCCAGCAGCCAAGATGGGGGACAGGGCGATCAGCCCCAGCATTTT
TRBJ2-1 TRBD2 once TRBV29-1 CSVPRLTSDNEQFF TGCAGCGTCCCCCGCCTGACTAGCGACAATGAGCAGTTCTTC
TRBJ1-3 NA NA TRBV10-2 CASSRGLDGNTIYF TGCGCCAGCAGTCGGGGGCTTGATGGAAACACCATATATTTT
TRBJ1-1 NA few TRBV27 CASSLQGGTAFF TGTGCCAGTAGCCTTCAGGGAGGAACGGCTTTCTTT
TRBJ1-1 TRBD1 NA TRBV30 CAWSVRVTGETGTEAFF TGTGCCTGGAGTGTAAGGGTGACAGGGGAGACGGGCACTGAAGCTTTCTTT
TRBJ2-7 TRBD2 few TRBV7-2 CASRRGGGTDEQYF TGTGCCAGCAGGCGGGGCGGGGGGACCGACGAGCAGTACTTC
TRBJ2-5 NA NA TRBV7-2 CASSPRVLGETQYF TGTGCCAGCAGTCCCCGGGTCCTCGGGGAGACCCAGTACTTC
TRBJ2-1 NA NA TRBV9 CASSVGYAPNNEQFF TGTGCCAGCAGCGTAGGGTACGCCCCAAACAATGAGCAGTTCTTC
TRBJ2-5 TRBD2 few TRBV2 CASRGTSGDWGTQYF TGTGCCAGCAGGGGGACTAGCGGGGATTGGGGGACCCAGTACTTC
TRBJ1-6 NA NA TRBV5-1 CASSSGWGGPLHF TGCGCCAGCAGCAGTGGCTGGGGGGGACCCCTCCACTTT
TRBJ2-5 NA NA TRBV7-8 CASSLGTAILETQYF TGTGCCAGCAGCTTAGGGACCGCCATATTAGAGACCCAGTACTTC
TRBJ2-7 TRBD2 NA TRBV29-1 CSGGTSGPGEQYF TGCAGCGGCGGGACTAGCGGACCGGGGGAGCAGTACTTC
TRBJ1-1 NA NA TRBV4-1 CASSQAWGEGTEAFF TGCGCCAGCAGCCAAGCTTGGGGGGAGGGCACTGAAGCTTTCTTT
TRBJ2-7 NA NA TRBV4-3 CASSQARSYEQYF TGCGCCAGCAGCCAAGCCAGGTCCTACGAGCAGTACTTC
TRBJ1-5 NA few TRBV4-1 CASSQDLVSQHF TGCGCCAGCAGCCAAGATCTGGTTAGTCAGCATTTT
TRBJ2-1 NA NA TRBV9 CASSDQQESNEQFF TGTGCCAGCAGCGACCAACAGGAATCCAATGAGCAGTTCTTC
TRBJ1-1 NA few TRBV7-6 CASSSRAFTEAFF TGTGCCAGCAGCTCACGGGCTTTTACTGAAGCTTTCTTT
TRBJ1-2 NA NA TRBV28 CASRTVPSEVGYTF TGTGCCTCTCGGACAGTCCCTTCGGAGGTTGGCTACACCTTC
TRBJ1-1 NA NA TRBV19 CASSIRRDMNTEAFF TGTGCCAGTAGTATCCGCAGGGACATGAACACTGAAGCTTTCTTT
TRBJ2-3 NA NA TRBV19 CASSLGSYSDTQYF TGTGCCAGTAGTCTGGGGTCGTACTCAGATACGCAGTATTTT
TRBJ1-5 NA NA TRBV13 CASSLGRRDQPQHF TGTGCCAGCAGCTTAGGACGCCGGGATCAGCCCCAGCATTTT
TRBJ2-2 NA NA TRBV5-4 CASSPSMGASQDGELFF TGTGCCAGCAGCCCTAGCATGGGGGCGAGTCAGGACGGGGAGCTGTTTTTT
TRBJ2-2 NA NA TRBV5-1 CASSRSRGTNTGELFF TGCGCCAGCAGCCGCTCACGGGGGACGAACACCGGGGAGCTGTTTTTT
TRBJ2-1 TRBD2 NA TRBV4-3 CASSQEAGVGNEQFF TGCGCCAGCAGCCAAGAGGCGGGGGTGGGGAATGAGCAGTTCTTC
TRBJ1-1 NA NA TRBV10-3 CAISDLGPTRAFF TGTGCCATCAGTGACCTTGGACCGACCAGGGCTTTCTTT
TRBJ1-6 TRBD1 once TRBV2 CASSQTGGDSPLHF TGTGCCAGCAGCCAGACAGGGGGCGATTCACCCCTCCACTTT
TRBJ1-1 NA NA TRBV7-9 CASSLMDTEAFF TGTGCCAGCAGCTTAATGGACACTGAAGCTTTCTTT
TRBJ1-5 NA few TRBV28 CASSFRGGPQHF TGTGCCAGCAGTTTCCGGGGGGGGCCCCAGCATTTT
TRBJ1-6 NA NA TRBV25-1 CASSASRDSPLHF TGTGCCAGCAGTGCCTCGAGGGATTCACCCCTCCACTTT
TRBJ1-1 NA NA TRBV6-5 CASSYRVDSTEAFF TGTGCCAGCAGTTACAGAGTTGACAGCACTGAAGCTTTCTTT
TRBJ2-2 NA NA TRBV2 CASSEATRTGELFF TGTGCCAGCAGTGAAGCGACTCGAACCGGGGAGCTGTTTTTT
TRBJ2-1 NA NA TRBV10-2 CASNDRFSSYNEQFF TGCGCCAGCAACGACAGGTTTAGCTCCTACAATGAGCAGTTCTTC
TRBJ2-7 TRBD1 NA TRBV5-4 CASSSGTAYYEQYF TGTGCCAGCAGCTCCGGGACAGCCTACTACGAGCAGTACTTC
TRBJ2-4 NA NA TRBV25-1 CASSGSGGKNIQYF TGTGCCAGCAGTGGGTCTGGGGGAAAAAACATTCAGTACTTC
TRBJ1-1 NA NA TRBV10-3 CAIGKVWGAQNTEAFF TGTGCCATCGGTAAGGTTTGGGGGGCCCAGAACACTGAAGCTTTCTTT
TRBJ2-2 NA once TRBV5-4 CASSLERGNTGELFF TGTGCCAGCAGCTTAGAGAGGGGAAACACCGGGGAGCTGTTTTTT
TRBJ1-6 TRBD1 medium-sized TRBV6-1 CASSEGSGTANSPLHF TGTGCCAGCAGTGAAGGCTCCGGGACAGCAAATTCACCCCTCCACTTT
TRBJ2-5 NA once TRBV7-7 CASSLDIQGLETQYF TGTGCTAGCAGCTTAGACATCCAGGGCCTCGAGACCCAGTACTTC
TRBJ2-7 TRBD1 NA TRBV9 CASSVGDRGYEQYF TGTGCCAGCAGCGTAGGGGACAGGGGCTACGAGCAGTACTTC
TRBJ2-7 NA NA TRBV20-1 CSANGVDEQYF TGCAGTGCTAATGGGGTCGACGAGCAGTACTTC
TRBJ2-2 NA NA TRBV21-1 CASSNRDRASWGLFF TGTGCCAGCAGCAACCGGGACAGGGCCTCATGGGGGCTGTTTTTT
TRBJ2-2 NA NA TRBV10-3 CAISESTGSRTGELFF TGTGCCATCAGTGAGTCGACCGGGAGCCGCACCGGGGAGCTGTTTTTT
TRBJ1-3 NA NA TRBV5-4 CASSLTAISGNTIYF TGTGCCAGCAGCTTGACAGCCATCTCTGGAAACACCATATATTTT
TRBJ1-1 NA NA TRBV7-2 CASSLWWGTEAFF TGTGCCAGCAGCTTATGGTGGGGCACTGAAGCTTTCTTT
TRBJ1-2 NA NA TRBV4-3 CASSQGQSGGVGYTF TGCGCCAGCAGCCAAGGACAGTCAGGCGGAGTAGGCTACACCTTC
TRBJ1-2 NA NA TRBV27 CASRSDAQGVYGYTF TGTGCCAGCAGGTCGGACGCACAAGGGGTGTATGGCTACACCTTC
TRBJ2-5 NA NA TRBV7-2 CASSYMIPGGAETQYF TGTGCCAGCAGCTATATGATCCCAGGAGGGGCAGAGACCCAGTACTTC
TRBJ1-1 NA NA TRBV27 CASSLSGANTEAFF TGTGCCAGCAGTTTGTCTGGGGCGAACACTGAAGCTTTCTTT